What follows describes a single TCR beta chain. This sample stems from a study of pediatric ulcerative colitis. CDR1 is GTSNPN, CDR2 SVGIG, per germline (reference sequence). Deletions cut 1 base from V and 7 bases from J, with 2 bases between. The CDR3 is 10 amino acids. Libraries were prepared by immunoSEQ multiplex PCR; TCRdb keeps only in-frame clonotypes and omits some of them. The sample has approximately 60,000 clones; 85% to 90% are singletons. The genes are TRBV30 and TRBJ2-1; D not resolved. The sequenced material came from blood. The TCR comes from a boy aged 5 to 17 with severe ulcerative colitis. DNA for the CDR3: TGTGCCTGGAGTGGGAATGAGCAGTTCTTC. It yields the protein CAWSGNEQFF.